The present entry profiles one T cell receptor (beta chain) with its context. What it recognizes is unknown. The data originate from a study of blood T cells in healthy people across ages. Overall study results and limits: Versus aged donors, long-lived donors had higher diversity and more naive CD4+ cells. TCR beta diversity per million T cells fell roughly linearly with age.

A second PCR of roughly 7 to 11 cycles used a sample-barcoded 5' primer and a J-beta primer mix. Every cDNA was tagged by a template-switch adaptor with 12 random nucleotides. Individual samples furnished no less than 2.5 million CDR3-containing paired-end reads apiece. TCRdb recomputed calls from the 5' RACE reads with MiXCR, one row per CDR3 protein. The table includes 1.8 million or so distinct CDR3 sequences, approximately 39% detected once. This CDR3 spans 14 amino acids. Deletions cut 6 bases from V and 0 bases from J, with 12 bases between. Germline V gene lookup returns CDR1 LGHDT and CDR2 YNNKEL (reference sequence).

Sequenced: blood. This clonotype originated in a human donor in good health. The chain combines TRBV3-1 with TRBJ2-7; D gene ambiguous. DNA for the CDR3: TGTGCCAGCAGACCGGGCCCCCTCTCCTACGAGCAGTACTTC. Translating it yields CASRPGPLSYEQYF.